This T cell receptor (beta chain) was found in a study of shared clonotypes between healthy human individuals. Sequencing was performed with immunoSEQ multiplex PCR; in TCRdb, only in-frame clones are kept and a portion is missing. The sample lists roughly 76,000 clones; 60% to 70% were seen once. Trimming cost V 4 bases and J 4 bases; bases outside gene matches: 7. The V gene's germline CDR1 is ENHRY and CDR2 SYGVKD. The CDR3 has 15 amino acids. This clone turned up a few times. This chain links TRBV10-3 with TRBJ2-3; 8 nucleotides align to TRBD2. Source material: memory CD8+ T cells sorted from blood. The subset here: CD45RO+ cells pooled with CCR7-negative TemRA cells. The clonotype comes from a man younger than 40 in good health. The CDR3 spells CAISGGAGGSDTQYF. DNA for the CDR3: TGTGCCATCAGTGGTGGGGCGGGAGGATCAGATACGCAGTATTTT.